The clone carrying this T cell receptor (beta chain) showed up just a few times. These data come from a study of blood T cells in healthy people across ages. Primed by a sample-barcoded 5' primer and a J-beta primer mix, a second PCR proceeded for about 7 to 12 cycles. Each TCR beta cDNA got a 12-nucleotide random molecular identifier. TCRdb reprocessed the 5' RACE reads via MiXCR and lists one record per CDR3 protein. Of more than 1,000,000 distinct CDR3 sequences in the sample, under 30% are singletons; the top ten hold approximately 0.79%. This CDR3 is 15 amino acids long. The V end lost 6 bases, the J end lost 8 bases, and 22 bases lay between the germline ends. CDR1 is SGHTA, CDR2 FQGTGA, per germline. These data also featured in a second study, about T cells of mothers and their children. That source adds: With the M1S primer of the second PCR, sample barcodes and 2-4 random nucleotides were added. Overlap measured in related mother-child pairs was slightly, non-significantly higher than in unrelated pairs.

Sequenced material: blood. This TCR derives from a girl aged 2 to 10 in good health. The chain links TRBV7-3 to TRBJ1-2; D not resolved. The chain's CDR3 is CASSRGSVGRWGYTF. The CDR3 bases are TGTGCCAGCAGTCGCGGGTCAGTCGGGCGTTGGGGCTACACCTTC. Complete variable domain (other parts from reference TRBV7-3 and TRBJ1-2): GAGVSQTPSNKVTEKGKYVELRCDPISGHTALYWYRQSLGQGPEFLIYFQGTGAADDSGLPNDRFFAVRPEGSVSTLKIQRTERGDSAVYLCASSRGSVGRWGYTFGSGTRLTVV.